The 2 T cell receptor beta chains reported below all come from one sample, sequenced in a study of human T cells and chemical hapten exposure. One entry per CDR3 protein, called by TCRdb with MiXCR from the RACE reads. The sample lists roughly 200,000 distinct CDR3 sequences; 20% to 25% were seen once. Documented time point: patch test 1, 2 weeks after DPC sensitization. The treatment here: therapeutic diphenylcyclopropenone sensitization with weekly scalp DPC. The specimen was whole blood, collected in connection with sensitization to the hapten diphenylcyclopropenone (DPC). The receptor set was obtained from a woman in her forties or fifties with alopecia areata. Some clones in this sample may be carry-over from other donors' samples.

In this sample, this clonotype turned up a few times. CDR3 nucleotide sequence: TGTGCCAGCAGCCAAGTTGTAGCGGGCCTGCCCTACGAGCAGTACTTC. The encoded protein is CASSQVVAGLPYEQYF. V and J are TRBV3-1 and TRBJ2-7; 7 nucleotides match TRBD2. J was trimmed by 2 bases and V by 1 base; bases with no gene match: 8. This CDR3 is 16 amino acids long. Germline V lookup: CDR1 LGHDT, CDR2 YNNKEL (reference sequence).

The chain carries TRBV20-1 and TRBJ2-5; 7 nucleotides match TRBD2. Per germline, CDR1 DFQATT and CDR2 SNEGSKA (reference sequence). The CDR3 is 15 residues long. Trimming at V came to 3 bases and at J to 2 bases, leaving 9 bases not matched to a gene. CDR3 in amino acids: CSASGSSGLQETQYF. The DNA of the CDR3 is TGCAGTGCTAGCGGGAGTAGCGGGTTACAAGAGACCCAGTACTTC.